The present TCR beta chain was sequenced within a study of beta chain features in type 1 diabetes. Study outcomes and limitations: TCRB CDR3s were moderately but significantly shorter in Type 1 diabetes patients in all four CD4+ subsets.

All of the isolated RNA was reverse transcribed, so expressed TCRB transcripts were sequenced. Measured with immunoSEQ multiplex PCR; TCRdb has only the in-frame clones, and not every one. The sample shows under 300,000 clones, about 14% of them seen only once. This clone came up a few times. Its antigen is as yet unknown. The germline V gene has CDR1 MNHEY and CDR2 SVGAGI. The junction had 5 bases not matched to a gene; V was cut back by 6 bases and J by 5 bases. The CDR3 runs to 13 residues. The source is a man aged 25 to 40 with type 1 diabetes. The specimen was naive CD4+ T cells from blood. The chain carries TRBV6-5 and TRBJ2-5, with 8 bases fitting TRBD1. The CDR3 region is CASRGQGPETQYF. As DNA, the CDR3 is TGTGCCAGCAGAGGACAGGGCCCGGAGACCCAGTACTTC.